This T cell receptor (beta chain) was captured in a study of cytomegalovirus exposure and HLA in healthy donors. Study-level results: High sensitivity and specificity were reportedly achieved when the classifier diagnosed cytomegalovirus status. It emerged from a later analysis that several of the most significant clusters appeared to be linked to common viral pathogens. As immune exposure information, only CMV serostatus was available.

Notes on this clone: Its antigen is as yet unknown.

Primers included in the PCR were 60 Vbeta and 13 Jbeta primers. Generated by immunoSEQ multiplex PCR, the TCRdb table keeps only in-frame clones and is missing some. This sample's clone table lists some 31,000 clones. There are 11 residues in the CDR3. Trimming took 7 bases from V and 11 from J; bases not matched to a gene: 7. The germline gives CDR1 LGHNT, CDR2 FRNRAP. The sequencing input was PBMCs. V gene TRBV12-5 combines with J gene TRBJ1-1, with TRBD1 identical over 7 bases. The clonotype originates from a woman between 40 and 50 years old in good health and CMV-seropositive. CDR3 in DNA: TGTGCTAGTGCTGAGGGGGCGAACGCTTTCTTT. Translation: CASAEGANAFF.